This T cell receptor beta chain was identified during a study of blood T cells in healthy people across ages (dated by TCRdb to the mid-2010s). For the wider study: Template switching captured roughly one uniquely barcoded TCR beta cDNA molecule per two T cells in model experiments. For two donors (one aged 18 to 29 and one aged 80 or older), the study analyzed two additional independent replicas of 1 million unique cDNA reads from the same blood draw. The donors were split into four age groups: young (average 16 years), middle-aged (nearly 40), aged (roughly 60) and long-lived (about 74). To avoid experimental bias, donors of different ages were spread randomly across the sequencing lanes. Age-related changes in TCR beta repertoire diversity were measured in the study by deep sequencing normalized with unique cDNA molecular identifiers.

Systemically healthy Caucasian individuals from Russia, 39 in total and aged about 6 to 90 years, were included as donors. Each donor gave about 9.8 milliliters of peripheral blood, drawn into EDTA-treated Vacutainer tubes. Ficoll-Paque density-gradient centrifugation was used to isolate PBMCs, with at least 7 million per sample. Trizol reagent was used to extract total RNA from the PBMCs, yielding at least 5 micrograms per sample. Naive CD45RAhigh/CD27high T cell percentages were measured by flow cytometry on a PBMC aliquot from every donor. Of note for this clonotype: Its antigen has not been determined. No per-base quality is available; no much larger clone lies one base away.

The research as a whole found: Because profiling used bulk unsorted PBMCs, naive and antigen-experienced compartments could not be compared conclusively. Observed TCR beta diversity per million T cells fell roughly linearly with age, and a significant reduction was already apparent by age about 36. Compared with the aged group, the long-lived group had more naive CD4+ T cells, fewer expanded clones and increased TCR diversity, suggesting age selection. Because the CMV infection status of the donors was unknown, age-related changes in expanded clonotypes may potentially have been confounded. There was a strong correlation between observed TCR beta diversity and the percentage of naive T cells measured by flow cytometry. Total diversity estimates from one million sequenced T cells were considered lower bounds and underestimates.

The library was obtained by 5' RACE. Data came from an Illumina HiSeq 2500. A second PCR of about 6 to 11 cycles was run with a J-beta primer mix and a sample-barcoded 5' primer. A template-switch 5' adaptor carrying 12 random nucleotides introduced a unique molecular identifier onto each TCR beta cDNA molecule. Each sample yielded at least 2.5 million CDR3-containing paired-end reads. First-strand cDNA synthesis was performed from all RNA using the Mint cDNA synthesis kit, with priming by a TRBC-specific oligonucleotide. Following uracil-DNA glycosylase treatment, a first 18-cycle PCR with universal primers M1SS and BC2_uni_R was performed on all cDNA. Per the authors' processing: For normalization, 1 million high-quality reads were randomly selected from each sample, with every read carrying a distinct molecular identifier. Instead of being binned into consensus sequences, reads with shared molecular identifiers were discarded. CDR3 identification, clonotype clustering and error correction used MiTCR with a Q25 quality threshold and the strictest error-elimination algorithm. A nonparametric unseen species model using Euler transformation provided a lower-bound estimate of total TCR beta diversity. TCRdb trimmed public reads at Q25 via fastp, called clones via MiXCR and kept in-frame beta chains. Every CDR3 protein is listed once, alongside the most common genes and DNA of its rows. These V and J calls are TCRdb output, not the study's own analysis. This sample is represented by roughly 650,000 distinct CDR3 sequences; around 32% of them were singletons. Clones ranked in the top ten supply just over 15% of the sample.

The sample comprised blood. The TCR sequence derives from a woman older than 75 in good health. Donor details come from another sample of the same person, matched by shared clones.

The DNA sequence follows: TGTGCCAGTAGTATCGCACTCCAAAACATTCAGTACTTC. Its translation reads: CASSIALQNIQYF. The sequence is built from TRBV19 and TRBJ2-4, with no confidently assigned D gene. Spanning cysteine to phenylalanine, the CDR3 consists of 13 amino acids. Only the CDR3 DNA is retained, 39 bases long and in frame from the first base. Between the V and J ends, shortened by 3 bases and 5 bases respectively, the junction contains 8 bases. The CDR1 and CDR2 encoded by the germline V gene (reference sequence) are LNHDA and SQIVND.